These T cell receptor beta chains were read from a single sample in a study of vaccination and CD4 T cells after COVID-19. No antigen is known for these receptors. TCRdb fed the PCR reads into MiXCR, producing one record per CDR3 protein. The table has some 14,000 distinct CDR3 sequences, about three fifths seen once; the top ten hold over 15%. What was sequenced was CD4+ T cells from blood, cultured in vitro. The source is a human donor who had recovered from COVID-19. The CDR3 runs from the conserved cysteine through the conserved F or W. A D gene is named only where the DNA matches it firmly. Only part of the rows carry a size: once, few, many, or a class if the clone is expanded.

D gene	J gene	V gene	clone size	CDR3 protein	CDR3 DNA
NA	TRBJ2-4	TRBV20-1	NA	CSARKPSVRAKNIQYF	TGCAGTGCTAGAAAGCCTTCAGTCAGGGCCAAAAACATTCAGTACTTC
NA	TRBJ2-7	TRBV20-1	NA	CSARGLRAPEQYF	TGCAGTGCTAGGGGATTAAGGGCCCCCGAGCAGTACTTC
NA	TRBJ2-1	TRBV6-1	few	CASTRLRVGGYNEQFF	TGTGCCAGCACTAGACTTCGCGTAGGGGGCTACAATGAGCAGTTCTTC
TRBD1	TRBJ1-2	TRBV11-2	NA	CASSSLTGGGNYGYTF	TGTGCCAGCAGCTCCTTGACAGGGGGCGGGAACTATGGCTACACCTTC
TRBD2	TRBJ2-2	TRBV6-1	NA	CASSASLAGRTGELFF	TGTGCCAGCTCTGCGTCCCTAGCGGGAAGAACCGGGGAGCTGTTTTTT
NA	TRBJ1-1	TRBV6-1	NA	CASSGSSTGNTEAFF	TGTGCCAGCAGTGGATCATCGACAGGGAACACTGAAGCTTTCTTT
NA	TRBJ2-2	TRBV2	NA	CATSLAENTGELFF	TGTGCCACCAGCTTAGCGGAAAACACCGGGGAGCTGTTTTTT
NA	TRBJ1-5	TRBV7-2	once	CASSLMQGNQPQHF	TGTGCCAGCAGTCTAATGCAGGGAAACCAGCCCCAGCATTTT
NA	TRBJ2-7	TRBV7-3	NA	CASSAKYEQYF	TGTGCCAGCAGCGCTAAGTACGAGCAGTACTTC
NA	TRBJ2-3	TRBV9	NA	CASSPQTEGTQYF	TGTGCCAGCAGCCCTCAGACCGAGGGTACGCAGTATTTT
NA	TRBJ2-5	TRBV30	NA	CAWSRDGGGETQYF	TGTGCCTGGTCTCGGGACGGCGGCGGGGAGACCCAGTACTTC
NA	TRBJ2-7	TRBV15	NA	CATSRELGRSSYEQYF	TGTGCCACCAGCAGAGAGCTTGGGCGGAGTTCCTACGAGCAGTACTTC
TRBD2	TRBJ2-7	TRBV7-2	few	CASSPGREGPEYF	TGTGCCAGCAGCCCGGGTCGGGAGGGCCCTGAGTACTTC
NA	TRBJ1-5	TRBV28	NA	CASSLWSRRNQPQHF	TGTGCCAGCAGTTTATGGTCCAGGCGCAATCAGCCCCAGCATTTT
NA	TRBJ2-3	TRBV12-3/TRBV12-4	NA	CASSFKGFTDTQYF	TGTGCCAGCAGTTTCAAGGGTTTTACAGATACGCAGTATTTT
TRBD2	TRBJ2-2	TRBV7-3	NA	CASSSKPGLAGGGELFF	TGTGCCAGCAGCTCAAAGCCGGGACTAGCGGGTGGCGGGGAGCTGTTTTTT
TRBD1	TRBJ2-2	TRBV24-1	once	CATSDLAGGDTGELFF	TGTGCCACCAGTGATTTGGCAGGGGGCGACACCGGGGAGCTGTTTTTT
TRBD2	TRBJ2-5	TRBV25-1	NA	CASSQVTGLAGGETQYF	TGTGCCAGCAGCCAGGTGACTGGACTAGCGGGAGGAGAGACCCAGTACTTC
NA	TRBJ2-1	TRBV19	once	CASSPPGRGSYNEQFF	TGTGCCAGTTCCCCGCCCGGTCGGGGGAGCTACAATGAGCAGTTCTTT
NA	TRBJ1-2	TRBV30	NA	CAWNRNFGYTF	TGTGCCTGGAACAGGAATTTCGGCTACACCTTC
NA	TRBJ2-2	TRBV4-1	NA	CASSQGGRGGELFF	TGCGCCAGCAGCCAGGGAGGCCGGGGCGGGGAGCTGTTTTTT
TRBD1	TRBJ2-1	TRBV6-1	once	CASSAGNRDRAYNEQFF	TGTGCCAGCAGTGCCGGGAACCGGGACAGGGCCTACAATGAGCAGTTCTTC
NA	TRBJ2-7	TRBV20-1	NA	CSARDGTGMSYEQYF	TGCAGTGCTAGAGATGGCACAGGGATGTCCTACGAGCAGTACTTC
TRBD2	TRBJ2-7	TRBV2	NA	CASSKGTSGSYEQYF	TGTGCCAGCAGCAAAGGGACTAGCGGGAGCTACGAGCAGTACTTC
TRBD2	TRBJ2-5	TRBV2	NA	CASSDRTSGAQETQYF	TGTGCCAGCAGTGACAGGACTAGCGGGGCACAAGAGACCCAGTACTTC
NA	TRBJ2-7	TRBV7-2	few	CASSPVRSSPGFVEQYF	TGTGCCAGCAGTCCGGTCCGTTCCTCCCCGGGGTTTGTCGAGCAGTACTTC
TRBD2	TRBJ2-3	TRBV20-1	NA	CSAKTTSGRGDTDTQYF	TGCAGTGCGAAAACGACTAGCGGGAGAGGAGACACAGATACGCAGTATTTT